This T cell receptor (beta chain) was sequenced for a study of cytomegalovirus exposure and HLA in healthy donors. As for the study in general: Within the Caucasian-associated ancestry cluster were around four fifths of the approximately 400 genotyped donors.

The CDR3 runs 15 residues. Trimming took off 1 base at V and 5 bases at J, with 14 bases between the two ends. Germline CDR1 and CDR2: MGHRA and YSYEKL. Study results and caveats: Sequencing likely generated an artifact that appeared as a cluster of highly shared sequence variants. Reports credit the classifier with highly specific, highly sensitive diagnosis of cytomegalovirus status. A list of 150 to 200 TCR beta chains associated with cytomegalovirus was given.

The PCR contained 60 Vbeta and 13 Jbeta primers. Data came from immunoSEQ multiplex PCR; TCRdb stores just in-frame clones and leaves some out. Found here are roughly 89,000 clones, 80% to 90% of them singletons; the top ten hold 1.9%. Turning to this clone: Its antigen is as yet unknown.

The rearrangement links TRBV4-1 to TRBJ2-5, with D perhaps TRBD2 (6 bases). The source is a woman in her twenties or thirties in good health and CMV-seronegative. Sequences were obtained from PBMCs. CDR3 bases: TGCGCCAGCAGCCAAGCCCAAGGAGGGGTCGAGACCCAGTACTTC. This sequence encodes CASSQAQGGVETQYF.